This entry describes one T cell receptor (beta chain). Its target is unknown. These data come from a study of breast tumors, draining lymph nodes, adjacent tissues. Notes on the study in general: Tumor repertoires ranked between lymph nodes and nontumor tissue in diversity, with V and J gene preferences.

From the multiplex PCR reads, TCRdb called clonotypes with MiXCR, one entry per CDR3 protein. The table lists 60,000 to 70,000 distinct CDR3 sequences, 45% to 60% of them singletons. This CDR3 spans 14 amino acids. The ends were cut back, 4 bases at V and 7 bases at J, with 13 bases in the middle. This clonotype was sampled from a female donor with breast cancer. Some clones in this sample may be carry-over from other donors' samples. The chain carries TRBV12-3 or TRBV12-4 and TRBJ1-4; D gene ambiguous. Sequenced material: breast tumor tissue. This chain's CDR3 is CASSSIVGAEKLFF. CDR3 nucleotide sequence: TGTGCCAGCAGTTCTATAGTGGGCGCTGAAAAACTGTTTTTT.